This is a list of T cell receptor beta chains from one sample in a study of T-cell memory formation after mild COVID-19. TCRdb re-analysed the 5' RACE reads in MiXCR, keeping a single row per CDR3 protein. This repertoire shows 300,000 to 400,000 distinct CDR3 sequences, under 30% found once; its top ten account for roughly 13%. Sequenced input: PBMCs or a T cell subset sorted from them (not recorded which). The source of these receptors is an adult woman who had mild COVID-19 (a few samples of this study predate the infection). Cell type and time point are not known. The CDR3 runs from the conserved cysteine through the conserved F or W. D genes are given only for firm matches. Clone size is not always given. Where it is, it says once, few, many or a class for expanded clones.

abundance	d_gene	j_gene	v_gene	CDR3nt	CDR3aa
.	.	TRBJ2-7	TRBV4-2	TGTGCCAGCAGCCAAGAACCGGACGGTACCTACGAGCAGTACTTC	CASSQEPDGTYEQYF
.	TRBD2	TRBJ2-3	TRBV12-3/TRBV12-4	TGTGCCAGCAGTTCCTCTAGCGGGGGGAGAGGTACGCAGTATTTT	CASSSSSGGRGTQYF
.	.	TRBJ2-3	TRBV29-1	TGCAGCGTTGAAAGGGGTGACTTTTCCACAGATACGCAGTATTTT	CSVERGDFSTDTQYF
.	.	TRBJ2-1	TRBV4-1	TGCGCCAGCAGCCAGGCAGGGAACTCTAATGAGCAGTTCTTC	CASSQAGNSNEQFF
few	.	TRBJ1-4	TRBV18	TGTGCCAGCTCACTAGACGGCGGGTCAACTAATGAAAAACTGTTTTTT	CASSLDGGSTNEKLFF
few	TRBD2	TRBJ2-5	TRBV3-1	TGTGCCAGCAGCATTAGCGGGGGGGCACGGGAGACCCAGTACTTC	CASSISGGARETQYF
.	.	TRBJ1-1	TRBV4-1	TGCGCCAGCAGCCAAGAGGTGGGGGGCACTGAAGCTTTCTTT	CASSQEVGGTEAFF
.	.	TRBJ1-3	TRBV5-6	TGTGCCAGCAGCTTGGGAAAGATCTCTGGAAACACCATATATTTT	CASSLGKISGNTIYF
few	.	TRBJ2-3	TRBV12-3/TRBV12-4	TGTGCCAGCACCCAGGGGGGGATAAGTGTAGCAGATACGCAGTATTTT	CASTQGGISVADTQYF
.	TRBD2	TRBJ2-1	TRBV3-1	TGTGCCAGCAGCCAACCCGGGACTAGCGGGAGTTACAATGAGCAGTTCTTC	CASSQPGTSGSYNEQFF
.	.	TRBJ2-2	TRBV7-6	TGTGCCAGCAGCTTAGTCGGGCCCGATATCGGGGAGCTGTTTTTT	CASSLVGPDIGELFF
.	TRBD2	TRBJ2-1	TRBV4-1	TGCGCCAGCAGCCACCCAGCGGGGGGAATACAGGAGCTCTTC	CASSHPAGGIQELF
few	TRBD2	TRBJ2-1	TRBV28	TGTGCCAGCAGTTCCGCCGGGACTAGCGCGTACAATGAGCAGTTCTTC	CASSSAGTSAYNEQFF
.	.	TRBJ2-1	TRBV12-3/TRBV12-4	TGTGCCAGCAGTTTTCGAGGGGGGGCCTACTACAATGAGCAGTTCTTC	CASSFRGGAYYNEQFF
.	TRBD1	TRBJ2-1	TRBV12-3/TRBV12-4	TGTGCCAGCAGCCGGGACAGGGCGTTTTATGAGCAGTTCTTC	CASSRDRAFYEQFF
few	TRBD1	TRBJ1-2	TRBV20-1	TGCAGTGCTAGAGAGGACAGGGGAACAGCTAACTATGGCTACACCTTC	CSAREDRGTANYGYTF
.	.	TRBJ1-1	TRBV29-1	TGCAGCGTTAACCCTTACGGACAGAGTGCTTTCTTT	CSVNPYGQSAFF
.	.	TRBJ2-1	TRBV12-3/TRBV12-4	TGTGCCAGCAGTACCCGGAGGGGGCAGTTCTTC	CASSTRRGQFF
few	TRBD1	TRBJ2-5	TRBV4-2	TGTGCCAGCAGCCACGGACAGGGGTTTAGGAACTTC	CASSHGQGFRNF
.	.	TRBJ1-1	TRBV7-3	TGTGCCAGCAGCCCAGGCCCTCGCTCGAACACTGAAGCTTTCTTT	CASSPGPRSNTEAFF
few	.	TRBJ1-1	TRBV9	TGTGCCAGCAGCGTAGGGTGGAACACTGAAGCTTTCTTT	CASSVGWNTEAFF
.	TRBD1	TRBJ1-5	TRBV24-1	TGTGCCACCAGTGAATCCGGACAGGGCGCTCAGCCCCAGCATTTT	CATSESGQGAQPQHF
.	.	TRBJ2-7	TRBV5-5	TGTGCCAGCAGCTTGCCGACCGGGGGCGAGCAGTACTTC	CASSLPTGGEQYF
few	TRBD2	TRBJ2-7	TRBV20-1	TGCAGTGCTAGGAATTGGGGGGGCTACGAGCAGTACTTC	CSARNWGGYEQYF
.	.	TRBJ1-4	TRBV7-9	TGTGCCAGCAGCCCGGACGGGCGAAGTGAAAAACTGTTTTTT	CASSPDGRSEKLFF
many	TRBD2	TRBJ2-3	TRBV20-1	TGCAGTGCTAGAGATGTAAGGCGAAGCGGGGTTTATTCCACAGATACGCAGTATTTT	CSARDVRRSGVYSTDTQYF
.	TRBD1	TRBJ2-1	TRBV24-1	TGTGCCACCAGTGATGGGGACAGCTACAATGAGCAGTTCTTC	CATSDGDSYNEQFF